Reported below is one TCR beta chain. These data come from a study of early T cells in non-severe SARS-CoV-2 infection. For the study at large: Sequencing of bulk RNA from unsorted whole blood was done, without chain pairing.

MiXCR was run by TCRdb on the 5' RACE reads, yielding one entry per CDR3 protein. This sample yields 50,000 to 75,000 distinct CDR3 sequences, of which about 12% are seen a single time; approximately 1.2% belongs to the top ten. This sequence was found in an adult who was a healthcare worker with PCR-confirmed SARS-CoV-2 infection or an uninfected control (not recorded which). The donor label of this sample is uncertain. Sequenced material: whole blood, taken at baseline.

The CDR3 reads CASSLTGTASYNEQFF. In nucleotides, the CDR3 is TGTGCCAGCAGCTTAACCGGGACAGCCTCCTACAATGAGCAGTTCTTC. The rearrangement uses TRBV7-3 and TRBJ2-1; 7 bases line up with TRBD1. The length of the CDR3 is 16 residues. Germline V lookup: CDR1 SGHTA, CDR2 FQGTGA. V was clipped by 0 bases and J by 0 bases; unmatched bases: 2.